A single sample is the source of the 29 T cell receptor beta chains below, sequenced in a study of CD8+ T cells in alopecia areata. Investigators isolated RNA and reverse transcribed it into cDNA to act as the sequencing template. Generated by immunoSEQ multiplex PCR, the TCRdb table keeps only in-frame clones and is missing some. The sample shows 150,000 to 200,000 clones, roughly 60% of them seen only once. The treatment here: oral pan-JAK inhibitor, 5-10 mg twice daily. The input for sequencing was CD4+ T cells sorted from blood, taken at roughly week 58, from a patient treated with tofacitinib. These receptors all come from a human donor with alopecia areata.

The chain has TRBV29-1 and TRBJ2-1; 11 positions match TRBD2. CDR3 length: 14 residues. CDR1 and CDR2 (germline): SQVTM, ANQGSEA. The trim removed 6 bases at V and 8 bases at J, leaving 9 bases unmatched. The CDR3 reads CSVASGGTSDEQFF. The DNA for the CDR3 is TGCAGCGTCGCTAGCGGGGGGACGTCCGATGAGCAGTTCTTC.

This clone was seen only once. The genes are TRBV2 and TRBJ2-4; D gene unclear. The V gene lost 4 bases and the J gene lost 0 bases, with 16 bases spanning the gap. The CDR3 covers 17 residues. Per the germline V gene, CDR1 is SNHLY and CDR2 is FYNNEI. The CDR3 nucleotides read TGTGCCAGCAGTGTGGATACTGGCGGTCTAGCCAAAAACATTCAGTACTTC. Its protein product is CASSVDTGGLAKNIQYF.

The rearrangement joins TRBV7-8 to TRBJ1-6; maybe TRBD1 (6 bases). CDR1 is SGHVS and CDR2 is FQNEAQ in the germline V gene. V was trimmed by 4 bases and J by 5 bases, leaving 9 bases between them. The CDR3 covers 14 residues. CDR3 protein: CASSSDRNNSPLHF. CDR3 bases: TGTGCCAGCAGCTCGGACAGAAATAATTCACCCCTCCACTTT. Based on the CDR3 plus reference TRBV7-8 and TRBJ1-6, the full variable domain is GAGVSQSPRYKVAKRGQDVALRCDPISGHVSLFWYQQALGQGPEFLTYFQNEAQLDKSGLPSDRFFAERPEGSVSTLKIQRTQQEDSAVYLCASSSDRNNSPLHFGNGTRLTVT.

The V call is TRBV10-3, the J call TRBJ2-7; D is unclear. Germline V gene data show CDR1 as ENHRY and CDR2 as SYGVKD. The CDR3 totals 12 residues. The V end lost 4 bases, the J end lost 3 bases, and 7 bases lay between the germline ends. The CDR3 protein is CAISVMGYEQYF. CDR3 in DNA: TGTGCCATCAGTGTTATGGGCTACGAGCAGTACTTC.

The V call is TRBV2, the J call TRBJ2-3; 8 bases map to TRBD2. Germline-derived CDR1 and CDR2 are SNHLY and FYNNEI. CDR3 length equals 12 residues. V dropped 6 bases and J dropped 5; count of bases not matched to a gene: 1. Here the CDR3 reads CASSAGGDTQYF. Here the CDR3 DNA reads TGTGCCAGCAGCGCGGGGGGAGATACGCAGTATTTT. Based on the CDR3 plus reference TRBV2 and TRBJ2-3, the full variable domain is EPEVTQTPSHQVTQMGQEVILRCVPISNHLYFYWYRQILGQKVEFLVSFYNNEISEKSEIFDDQFSVERPDGSNFTLKIRSTKLEDSAMYFCASSAGGDTQYFGPGTRLTVL.

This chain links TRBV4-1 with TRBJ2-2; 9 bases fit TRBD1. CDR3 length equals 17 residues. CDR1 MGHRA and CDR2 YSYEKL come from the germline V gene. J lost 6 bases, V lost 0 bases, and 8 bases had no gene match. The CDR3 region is CASSQDDRGFTPGELFF. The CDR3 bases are TGCGCCAGCAGCCAAGATGACAGGGGGTTTACGCCCGGGGAGCTGTTTTTT.

CDR3 bases: TGCGCCAGCAGCCAAGATGGGAGGGGGCGATTGGGCGAGCAGTACTTC. Translating gives CASSQDGRGRLGEQYF. The chain links TRBV4-1 to TRBJ2-7; D possibly uses TRBD1 or TRBD2 (7 bases each). Germline values: CDR1 MGHRA, CDR2 YSYEKL. The CDR3 loop spans 16 amino acids. Trimming removed 0 bases from V and 6 bases from J, with 18 bases in between.

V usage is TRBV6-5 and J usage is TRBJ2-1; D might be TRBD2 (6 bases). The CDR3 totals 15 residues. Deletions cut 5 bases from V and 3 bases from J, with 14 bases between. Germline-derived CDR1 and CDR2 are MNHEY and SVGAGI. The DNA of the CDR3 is TGTGCCAGCAGTCAAGACACCGGGGGCTACAATGAGCAGTTCTTC. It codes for CASSQDTGGYNEQFF.

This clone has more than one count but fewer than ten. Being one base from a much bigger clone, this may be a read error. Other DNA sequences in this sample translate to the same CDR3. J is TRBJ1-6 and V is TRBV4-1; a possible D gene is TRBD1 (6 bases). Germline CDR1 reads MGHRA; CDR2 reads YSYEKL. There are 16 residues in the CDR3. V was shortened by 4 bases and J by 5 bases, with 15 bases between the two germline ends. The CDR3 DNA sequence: TGCGCCAGCAGCCCAGGGGTTCAAGAGCATAATTCACCCCTCCACTTT. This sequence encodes CASSPGVQEHNSPLHF.

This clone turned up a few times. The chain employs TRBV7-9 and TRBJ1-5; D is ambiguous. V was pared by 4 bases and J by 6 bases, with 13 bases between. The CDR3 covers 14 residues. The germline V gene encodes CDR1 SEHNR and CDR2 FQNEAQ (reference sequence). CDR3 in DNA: TGTGCCAGCAGCTCGACGATGGGGAGTCAGCCCCAGCATTTT. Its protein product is CASSSTMGSQPQHF. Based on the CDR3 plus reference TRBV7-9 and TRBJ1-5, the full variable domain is DTGVSQNPRHKITKRGQNVTFRCDPISEHNRLYWYRQTLGQGPEFLTYFQNEAQLEKSRLLSDRFSAERPKGSFSTLEIQRTEQGDSAMYLCASSSTMGSQPQHFGDGTRLSIL.

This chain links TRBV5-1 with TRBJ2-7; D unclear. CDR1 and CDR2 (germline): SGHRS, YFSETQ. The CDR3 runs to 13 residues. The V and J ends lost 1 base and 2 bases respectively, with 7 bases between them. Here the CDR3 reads CASSLTGTYEQYF. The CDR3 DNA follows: TGCGCCAGCAGCTTGACGGGTACCTACGAGCAGTACTTC.

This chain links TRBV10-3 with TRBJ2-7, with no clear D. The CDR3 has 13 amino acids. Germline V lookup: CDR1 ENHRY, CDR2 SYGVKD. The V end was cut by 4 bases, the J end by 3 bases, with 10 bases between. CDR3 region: CAISGGGRYEQYF. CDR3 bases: TGTGCCATCAGTGGCGGCGGCCGCTACGAGCAGTACTTC.

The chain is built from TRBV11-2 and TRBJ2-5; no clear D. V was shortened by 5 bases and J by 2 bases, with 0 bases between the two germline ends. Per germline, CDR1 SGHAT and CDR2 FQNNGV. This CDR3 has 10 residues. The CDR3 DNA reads TGTGCCAGCAGCCAAGAGACCCAGTACTTC. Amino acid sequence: CASSQETQYF.

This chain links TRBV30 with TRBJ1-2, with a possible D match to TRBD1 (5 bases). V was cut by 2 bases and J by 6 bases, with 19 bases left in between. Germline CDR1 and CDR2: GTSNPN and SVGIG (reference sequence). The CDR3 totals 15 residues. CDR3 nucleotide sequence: TGTGCCTGGAGTAGGTCGGGCCAGGGAGGGGATGGCTACACCTTC. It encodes CAWSRSGQGGDGYTF.

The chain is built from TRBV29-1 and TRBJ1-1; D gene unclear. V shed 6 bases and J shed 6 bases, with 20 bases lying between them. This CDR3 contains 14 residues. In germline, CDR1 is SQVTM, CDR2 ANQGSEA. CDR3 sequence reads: CSVLTRISQAEAFF. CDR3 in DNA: TGCAGCGTCCTTACTCGCATCTCGCAGGCTGAAGCTTTCTTT.

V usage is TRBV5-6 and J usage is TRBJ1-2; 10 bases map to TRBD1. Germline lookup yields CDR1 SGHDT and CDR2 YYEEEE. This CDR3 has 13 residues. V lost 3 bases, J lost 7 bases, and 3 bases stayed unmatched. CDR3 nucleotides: TGTGCCAGCAGCTCGACAGGGGGCCCTGGCTACACCTTC. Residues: CASSSTGGPGYTF.

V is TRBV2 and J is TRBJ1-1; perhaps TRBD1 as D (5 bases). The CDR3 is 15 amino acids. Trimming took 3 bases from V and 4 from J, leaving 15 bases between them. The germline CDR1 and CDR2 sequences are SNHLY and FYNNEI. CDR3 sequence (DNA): TGTGCCAGCAGTGATGTTGGGGGTGGTGGCACTGAAGCTTTCTTT. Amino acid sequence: CASSDVGGGGTEAFF.

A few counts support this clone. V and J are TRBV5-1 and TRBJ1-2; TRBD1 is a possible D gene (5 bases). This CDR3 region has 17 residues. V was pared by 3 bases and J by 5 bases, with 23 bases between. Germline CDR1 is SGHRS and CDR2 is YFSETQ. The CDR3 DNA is TGCGCCAGCAGCTCGGCTTCGCGGGACTCCCGAGGATATGGCTACACCTTC. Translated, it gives CASSSASRDSRGYGYTF.

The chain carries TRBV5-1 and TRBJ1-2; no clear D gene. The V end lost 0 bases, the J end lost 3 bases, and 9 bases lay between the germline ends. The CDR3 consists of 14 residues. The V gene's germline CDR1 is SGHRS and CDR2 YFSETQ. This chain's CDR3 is CASSLEASDYGYTF. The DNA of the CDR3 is TGCGCCAGCAGCTTGGAGGCCAGCGACTATGGCTACACCTTC.

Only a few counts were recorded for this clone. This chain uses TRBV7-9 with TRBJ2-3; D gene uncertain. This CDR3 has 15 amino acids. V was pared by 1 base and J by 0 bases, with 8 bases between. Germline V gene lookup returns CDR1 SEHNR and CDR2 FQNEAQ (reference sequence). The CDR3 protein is CASSLDPLSTDTQYF. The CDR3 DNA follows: TGTGCCAGCAGCTTAGATCCGCTAAGCACAGATACGCAGTATTTT.

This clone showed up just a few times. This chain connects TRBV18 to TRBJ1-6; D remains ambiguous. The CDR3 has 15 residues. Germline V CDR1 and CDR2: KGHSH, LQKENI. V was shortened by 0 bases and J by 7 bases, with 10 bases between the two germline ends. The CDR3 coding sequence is TGTGCCAGCTCACCACCCGAAGGAGAAAATTCACCCCTCCACTTT. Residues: CASSPPEGENSPLHF.

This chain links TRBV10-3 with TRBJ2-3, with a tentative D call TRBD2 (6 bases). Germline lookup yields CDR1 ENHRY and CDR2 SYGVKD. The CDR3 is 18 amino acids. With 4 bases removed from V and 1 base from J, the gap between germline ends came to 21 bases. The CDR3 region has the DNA TGTGCCATCAGTGGAGGGAGGAGTCGGGACGGAGGCACAGATACGCAGTATTTT. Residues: CAISGGRSRDGGTDTQYF.

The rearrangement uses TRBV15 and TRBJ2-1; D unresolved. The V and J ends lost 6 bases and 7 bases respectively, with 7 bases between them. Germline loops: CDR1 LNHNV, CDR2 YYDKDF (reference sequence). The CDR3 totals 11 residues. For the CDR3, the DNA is TGTGCCACCAGGAACGATAATGAGCAGTTCTTC. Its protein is CATRNDNEQFF.

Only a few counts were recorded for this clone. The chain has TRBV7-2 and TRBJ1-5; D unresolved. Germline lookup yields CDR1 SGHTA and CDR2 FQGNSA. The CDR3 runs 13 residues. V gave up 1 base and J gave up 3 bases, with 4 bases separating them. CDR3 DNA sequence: TGTGCCAGCAGCTTAGGTGTCAATCAGCCCCAGCATTTT. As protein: CASSLGVNQPQHF.

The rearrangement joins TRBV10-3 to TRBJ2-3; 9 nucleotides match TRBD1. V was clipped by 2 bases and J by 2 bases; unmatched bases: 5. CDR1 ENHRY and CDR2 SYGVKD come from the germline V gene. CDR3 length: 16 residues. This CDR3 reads CAISERDRVITDTQYF. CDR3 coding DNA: TGTGCCATCAGTGAGAGGGACAGGGTGATCACAGATACGCAGTATTTT.

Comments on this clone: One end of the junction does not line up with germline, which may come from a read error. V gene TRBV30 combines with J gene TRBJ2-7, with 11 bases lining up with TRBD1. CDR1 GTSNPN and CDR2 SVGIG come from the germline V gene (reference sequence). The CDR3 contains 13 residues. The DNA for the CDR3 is TGTGCCTGGAGCCGAAGGGATCGGGACAGGGGGGGATTC. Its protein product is CAWSRRDRDRGGF.

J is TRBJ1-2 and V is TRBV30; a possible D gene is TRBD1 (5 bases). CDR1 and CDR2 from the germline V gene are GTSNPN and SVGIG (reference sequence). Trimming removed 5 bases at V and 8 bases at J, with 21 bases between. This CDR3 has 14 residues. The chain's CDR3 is CAWEPPRQSAGYTF. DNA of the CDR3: TGTGCCTGGGAGCCACCGAGACAGTCGGCCGGCTACACCTTC.

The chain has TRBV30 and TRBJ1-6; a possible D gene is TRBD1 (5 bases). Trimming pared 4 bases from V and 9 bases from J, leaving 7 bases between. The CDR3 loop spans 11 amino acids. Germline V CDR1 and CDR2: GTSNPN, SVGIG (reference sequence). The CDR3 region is CAWTDSSPLHF. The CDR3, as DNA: TGTGCCTGGACCGACAGTTCACCCCTCCACTTT.

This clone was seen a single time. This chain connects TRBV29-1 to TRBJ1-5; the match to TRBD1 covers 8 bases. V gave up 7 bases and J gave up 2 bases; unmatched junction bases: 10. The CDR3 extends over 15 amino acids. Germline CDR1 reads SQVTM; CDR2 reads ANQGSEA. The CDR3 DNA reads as TGCAGCGCGTTACTGACAGGGGTCGGCAATCAGCCCCAGCATTTT. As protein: CSALLTGVGNQPQHF.